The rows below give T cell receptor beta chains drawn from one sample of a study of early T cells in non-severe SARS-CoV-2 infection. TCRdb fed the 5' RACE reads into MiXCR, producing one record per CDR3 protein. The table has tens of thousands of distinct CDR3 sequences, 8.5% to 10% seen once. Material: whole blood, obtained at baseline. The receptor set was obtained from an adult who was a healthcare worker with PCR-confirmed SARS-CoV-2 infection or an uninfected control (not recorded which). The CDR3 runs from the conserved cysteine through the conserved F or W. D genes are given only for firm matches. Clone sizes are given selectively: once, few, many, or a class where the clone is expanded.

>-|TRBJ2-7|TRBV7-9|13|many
TGTGCCAGCAGCCGTCCAGGGTCCTACGAGCAGTACTTC
CASSRPGSYEQYF
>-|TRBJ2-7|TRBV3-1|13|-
TGTGCCAGCAGCCAAGAGGGGGGCGGCGAGCAGTACTTC
CASSQEGGGEQYF
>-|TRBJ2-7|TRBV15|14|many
TGTGCCACCAGCAGAGCAGGGCCTGCGGGCGAGCAGTACTTC
CATSRAGPAGEQYF
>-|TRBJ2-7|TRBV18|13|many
TGTGCCAGCTCACCCCGGGACGGCTACGAGCAGTACTTC
CASSPRDGYEQYF
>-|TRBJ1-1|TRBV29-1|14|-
TGCAGCGTTGAAGTCGCAGGGCGGAACACTGAAGCTTTCTTT
CSVEVAGRNTEAFF
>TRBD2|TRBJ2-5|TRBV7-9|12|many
TGTGCCAGCGGCACGGGGGGAGAGACCCAGTACTTC
CASGTGGETQYF
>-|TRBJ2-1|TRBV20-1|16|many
TGCAGTGCTCCGAATGACAGTTACTTCTCCTACAATGAGCAGTTCTTC
CSAPNDSYFSYNEQFF
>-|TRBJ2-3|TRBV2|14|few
TGTGCCAGCACACAGCAGCTAGGGGCAGATACGCAGTATTTT
CASTQQLGADTQYF
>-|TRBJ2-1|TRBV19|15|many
TGTGCCAGTAGTATGCAGAAGAGCTCCTACAATGAGCAGTTCTTC
CASSMQKSSYNEQFF
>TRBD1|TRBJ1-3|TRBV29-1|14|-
TGCAGCGGCATGACAGGGGGCTCTGGAAACACCATATATTTT
CSGMTGGSGNTIYF
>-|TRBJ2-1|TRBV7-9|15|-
TGTGCCAGCAGCGCCGGTAGGGGGATTTACAATGAGCAGTTCTTC
CASSAGRGIYNEQFF
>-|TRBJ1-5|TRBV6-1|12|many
TGTGTGGCCGGAGGCATAACTCAGCCCCAGCATTTT
CVAGGITQPQHF
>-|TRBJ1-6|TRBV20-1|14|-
TGCAGTGCCAGGCATGACTCCTATAATTCACCCCTCCACTTT
CSARHDSYNSPLHF
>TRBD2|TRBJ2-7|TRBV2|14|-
TGTGCCAGCAGGCCCTCGGGGGGATCCTACGAGCAGTACTTC
CASRPSGGSYEQYF
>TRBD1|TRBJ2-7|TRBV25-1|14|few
TGTGCCAGCAGTGAACAGGGGGACTCCTACGAGCAGTACTTC
CASSEQGDSYEQYF
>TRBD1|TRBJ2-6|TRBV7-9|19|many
TGTGCCAGCAGCAGAGGCTCCGGGACAGGGGGCTCTGGGGCCAACGTCCTGACTTTC
CASSRGSGTGGSGANVLTF
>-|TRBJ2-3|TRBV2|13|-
TGTGCCAGCAGCACCCATGGCACAGATACGCAGTATTTT
CASSTHGTDTQYF
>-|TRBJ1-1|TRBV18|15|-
TGTGCCAGCTCACCAAAGACAGGTATGAACACTGAAGCTTTCTTT
CASSPKTGMNTEAFF
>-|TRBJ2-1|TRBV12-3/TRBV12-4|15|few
TGTGCCAGCAGCCACGGGGCACAGAGGTACAATGAGCAGTTCTTC
CASSHGAQRYNEQFF
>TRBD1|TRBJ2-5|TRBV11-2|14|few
TGTGCCAGCAGCCCGGGACAGGGGGCGAAGACCCAGTACTTC
CASSPGQGAKTQYF
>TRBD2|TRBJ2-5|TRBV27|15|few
TGTGCCAGCAGTTTATTAGGACTAGCCTCCGAGACCCAGTACTTC
CASSLLGLASETQYF
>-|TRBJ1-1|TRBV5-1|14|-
TGCGCCAGCAGAGGGGGGACCCTAAACACTGAAGCTTTCTTT
CASRGGTLNTEAFF
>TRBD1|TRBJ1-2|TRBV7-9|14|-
TGTGCCAGCAGCTTTGACAGGGTCGGCTATGGCTACACCTTC
CASSFDRVGYGYTF
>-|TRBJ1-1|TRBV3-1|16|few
TGTGCCAGCAGCCCAGAGATCTCAGGGTGGAGGACTGAAGCTTTCTTT
CASSPEISGWRTEAFF
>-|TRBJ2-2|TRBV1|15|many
TGCACCAGCAGCCAACGACAGGGCCTCACCGGGGAGCTGTTTTTT
CTSSQRQGLTGELFF
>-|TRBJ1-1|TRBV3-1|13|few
TGTGCCAGCAGCCTTAGACAGACGCCTGAAGCTTTCTTT
CASSLRQTPEAFF
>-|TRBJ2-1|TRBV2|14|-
TGTGCAACCCAGGGGGGACAAGTCTACAATGAGCAGTTCTTC
CATQGGQVYNEQFF
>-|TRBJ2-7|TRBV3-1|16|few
TGTGCCAGCAGCCAGAGTTGGAGACTGACTGATTACGAGCAGTACTTC
CASSQSWRLTDYEQYF
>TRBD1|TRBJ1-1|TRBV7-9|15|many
TGTGCCAGCAGCTTCGGACAGGGGAGAGACACTGAAGCTTTCTTT
CASSFGQGRDTEAFF
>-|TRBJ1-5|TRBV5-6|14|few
TGTGCCAGCAGCTTGGCGCAGGGTGGTCAGCCCCAGCATTTT
CASSLAQGGQPQHF
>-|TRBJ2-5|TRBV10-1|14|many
TGCGCCAGCAGTGAACGGAGGGACCAGGAGACCCAGTACTTC
CASSERRDQETQYF
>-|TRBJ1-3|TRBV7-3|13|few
TGTGCCAGCAGCCGGGACCCGGGGGGCACCATATATTTT
CASSRDPGGTIYF
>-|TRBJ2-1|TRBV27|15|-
TGTGCCAGCGATTTGGGGACTCGTGCATACAATGAGCAGTTCTTC
CASDLGTRAYNEQFF
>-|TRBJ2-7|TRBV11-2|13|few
TGTGCCAGCAGCTTTTCAAGCGGATACGAGCAGTACTTC
CASSFSSGYEQYF
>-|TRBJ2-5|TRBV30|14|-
TGTGCCTGGAGTGGCGGCAGGGTAGGAGAGACCCAGTACTTC
CAWSGGRVGETQYF
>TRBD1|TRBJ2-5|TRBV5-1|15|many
TGCGCCAGCAGCTTGGGGACAGGGCCGGGAGAGACCCAGTACTTC
CASSLGTGPGETQYF
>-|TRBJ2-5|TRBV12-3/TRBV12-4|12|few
TGTGCCAGCAGTTGGGACCGCTTCGGGCGCTACTTC
CASSWDRFGRYF
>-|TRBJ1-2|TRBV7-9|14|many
TGTGCCAGCAGCCCCCGGGACGGCTTCTATGGCTACACCTTC
CASSPRDGFYGYTF
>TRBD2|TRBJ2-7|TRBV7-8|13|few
TGTGCCAGCAACCTACTAGCGGGAAGCGAGCAGTACTTC
CASNLLAGSEQYF
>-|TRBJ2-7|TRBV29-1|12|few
TGCAGCTCCGAGAGAACCTCCTACGAGCAGTACTTC
CSSERTSYEQYF
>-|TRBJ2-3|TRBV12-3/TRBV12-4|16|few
TGTGCCAGCAGTTCCTTCCCGGTCTCTAGCACAGATACGCAGTATTTT
CASSSFPVSSTDTQYF
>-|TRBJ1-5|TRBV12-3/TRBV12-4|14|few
TGTGCCAGCAGTTTGATCCAGGGTGCCCAGCCCCAGCATTTT
CASSLIQGAQPQHF
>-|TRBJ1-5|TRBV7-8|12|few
TGTGCCAGCAGCTTATTTACTCAGCCCCAGCATTTT
CASSLFTQPQHF
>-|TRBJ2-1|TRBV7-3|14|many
TGTGCCAGCAGCTTCGGGCGTCGAGGCAATGAGCAGTTCTTC
CASSFGRRGNEQFF
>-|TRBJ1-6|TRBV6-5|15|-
TGTGCCAGCAGTTACACGGGCCCCGGAGGTTCACCCCTCCACTTT
CASSYTGPGGSPLHF
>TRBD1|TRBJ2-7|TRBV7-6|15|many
TGTGCCAGCAGCTTCCAGTCGGGACAGGGCTACGAGCAGTACTTC
CASSFQSGQGYEQYF
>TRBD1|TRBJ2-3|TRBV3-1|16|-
TGTGCCAGCAGCCACTACGGACAGGGGCGCACAGATACGCAGTATTTT
CASSHYGQGRTDTQYF